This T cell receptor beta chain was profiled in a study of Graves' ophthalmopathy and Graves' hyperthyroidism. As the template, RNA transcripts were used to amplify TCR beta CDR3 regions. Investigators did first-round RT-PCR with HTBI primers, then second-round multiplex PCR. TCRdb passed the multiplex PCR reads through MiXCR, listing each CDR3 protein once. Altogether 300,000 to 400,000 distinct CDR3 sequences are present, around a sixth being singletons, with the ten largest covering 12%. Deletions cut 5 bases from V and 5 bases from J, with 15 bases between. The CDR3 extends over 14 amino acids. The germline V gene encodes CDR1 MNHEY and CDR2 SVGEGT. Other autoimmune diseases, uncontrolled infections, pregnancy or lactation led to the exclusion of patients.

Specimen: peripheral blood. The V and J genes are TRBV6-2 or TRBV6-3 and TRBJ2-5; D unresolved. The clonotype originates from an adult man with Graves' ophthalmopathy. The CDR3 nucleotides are TGTGCCAGCAGTCCCCCATGGTCCGGGGAGACCCAGTACTTC. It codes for CASSPPWSGETQYF.